Given below is one T cell receptor beta chain in context. Its antigen is currently unknown. The data derive from a study of T cells after yellow fever vaccination. Study summary: Researchers used SMART-Seq v4 Ultra Low Input to prepare fractions that had low cell numbers. Findings and caveats of the study: Repertoires obtained by FACS sorting could include abundant clonotypes that entered as contaminants from the bulk population. The study found a weaker secondary response that peaked faster, day 5 versus 15.

V was pared by 6 bases and J by 3 bases, with 16 bases between. The CDR3 sequence is 15 residues long. Germline V CDR1 and CDR2: MNHNS, SASEGT. A 5'RACE template-switching step, the method used to make TCR cDNA, added a universal primer site and UMIs. TCRdb fed the 5' RACE reads into MiXCR, producing one record per CDR3 protein. The table includes about 74,000 distinct CDR3 sequences, approximately 6.5% detected once. The material sequenced was CD8+ T cells sorted from PBMCs, taken 5 days after the first yellow fever vaccination. The TCR originated in a man younger than 30 who received the YFV17D yellow fever vaccine. The J gene is TRBJ2-3, the V gene TRBV6-1; D ambiguous. CDR3 DNA sequence: TGTGCCAGCAGCGGACGAACGAGACGGACAGATACGCAGTATTTT. Protein: CASSGRTRRTDTQYF.